The 18 T cell receptor beta chains below come from one sample, sequenced in a study of T cell responses to AZD1222 COVID-19 vaccine. The assay was immunoSEQ multiplex PCR, and TCRdb's table has in-frame clones only and misses some. The sample carries tens of thousands of clones, about 89% recorded once. Specimen: peripheral blood, collected on day 0 of AZD1222 vaccination. These receptors originate from an adult in good health.

The CDR3 sequence is CAWSYGGGYNEQFF. The CDR3 nucleotides read TGTGCCTGGAGTTATGGGGGGGGCTACAATGAGCAGTTCTTC. The V and J genes are TRBV30 and TRBJ2-1; TRBD2 agrees at 7 bases. Germline V lookup: CDR1 GTSNPN, CDR2 SVGIG (reference sequence). The CDR3 length is 14 residues. Trimming cost V 2 bases and J 3 bases; bases outside gene matches: 4.

The chain combines TRBV6-2 or TRBV6-3 with TRBJ1-3, with 7 bases fitting TRBD1. Germline V gene sequence: CDR1 MNHEY, CDR2 SVGEGT. The CDR3 consists of 15 residues. After removal of 4 bases from V and 3 bases from J, the junction contained 6 bases not matched to a gene. CDR3 DNA: TGTGCCAGCAGTTGGGGACAGTCGAGTGGAAACACCATATATTTT. It specifies CASSWGQSSGNTIYF.

This clone was observed once. The CDR3 region has the DNA TGTGCCAGCAGAATTTCCAGGGACTTGGACACTGAAGCTTTCTTT. Translation gives CASRISRDLDTEAFF. The J gene is TRBJ1-1, the V gene TRBV6-5; a weak D match, TRBD1 (5 bases). The length of the CDR3 is 15 residues. The V end was cut by 6 bases, the J end by 3 bases, with 17 bases between. Germline V CDR1 and CDR2: MNHEY, SVGAGI.

The V gene is TRBV30, the J gene TRBJ2-7, with D uncertain. Trimming removed 0 bases at V and 4 bases at J, with 7 bases between. From germline, CDR1 is GTSNPN and CDR2 SVGIG (reference sequence). CDR3 length equals 12 residues. The CDR3, as DNA: TGTGCCTGGAGTGTTCCTTTTTACGAGCAGTACTTC. This codes for CAWSVPFYEQYF.

The rearrangement joins TRBV10-3 to TRBJ1-1; no definite D call. The germline V gene encodes CDR1 ENHRY and CDR2 SYGVKD. This CDR3 has 12 amino acids. V shed 11 bases and J shed 10 bases, with 20 bases lying between them. CDR3 nucleotide sequence: TGTGCCGCCCAAAGTGTGGGAGGGCGAGCTTTCTTT. This codes for CAAQSVGGRAFF.

This chain uses TRBV11-2 with TRBJ2-7; 8 nucleotides agree with TRBD1. With 5 bases clipped from V and 0 bases from J, the junction kept 3 bases outside the gene matches. Germline V lookup: CDR1 SGHAT, CDR2 FQNNGV. This CDR3 is 14 amino acids long. The CDR3 sequence is CASSRGQDSYEQYF. The CDR3 region has the DNA TGTGCCAGCAGCAGGGGACAGGACTCCTACGAGCAGTACTTC.

V and J are TRBV18 and TRBJ2-6, with D unresolved. CDR3 length equals 15 residues. Germline V gene lookup returns CDR1 KGHSH and CDR2 LQKENI. V lost 3 bases and J 0 bases, leaving 6 bases between the germline ends. The CDR3 is CASSPFSSGANVLTF. CDR3 bases: TGTGCCAGCTCACCCTTTAGCTCTGGGGCCAACGTCCTGACTTTC.

The rearrangement joins TRBV3-1 (or the pseudogene TRBV3-2) to TRBJ1-4; tentative D call: TRBD1 (6 bases). V lost 0 bases and J lost 8, with 10 bases in between. Germline CDR1 reads LGHDT; CDR2 reads YNNKEL (reference sequence). This CDR3 region has 14 residues. The CDR3 loop is CASSQDPGGEKLFF. The CDR3 nucleotides are TGTGCCAGCAGCCAAGATCCCGGGGGCGAAAAACTGTTTTTT.

The chain recombines TRBV19 with TRBJ1-5; D gene unclear. The CDR3 is made up of 12 amino acids. Per the germline V gene, CDR1 is LNHDA and CDR2 is SQIVND (reference sequence). V gave up 1 base and J gave up 7 bases, with 5 bases separating them. Written as DNA, the CDR3 is TGTGCCAGTAGTATAGCTTTCCAGCCCCAGCATTTT. Its translation is CASSIAFQPQHF.

This clone was seen a handful of times. This chain joins TRBV30 and TRBJ1-6, with 7 nucleotides matching TRBD1. This CDR3 has 12 amino acids. The V gene's germline CDR1 is GTSNPN and CDR2 SVGIG (reference sequence). Trimming cost V 8 bases and J 7 bases; bases outside gene matches: 5. The DNA for the CDR3 is TGTGCCCGGGACAGCCGGAATTCACCCCTCCACTTT. Amino acid sequence: CARDSRNSPLHF. Together with reference TRBV30 and TRBJ1-6, the CDR3 gives the full variable domain: SQTIHQWPATLVQPVGSPLSLECTVEGTSNPNLYWYRQAAGRGLQLLFYSVGIGQISSEVPQNLSASRPQDRQFILSSKKLLLSDSGFYLCARDSRNSPLHFGNGTRLTVT.

V usage is TRBV2 and J usage is TRBJ2-7, with a possible D match to TRBD2 (7 bases). Germline V gene data show CDR1 as SNHLY and CDR2 as FYNNEI. The CDR3 is 14 amino acids. Trimming left V 6 bases short and J 0 bases short, with 12 bases between. Written as DNA, the CDR3 is TGTGCCAGCAGATTAGGGGGGGTCTCCTACGAGCAGTACTTC. Its protein is CASRLGGVSYEQYF.

This clone is a singleton in its sample. This chain connects TRBV7-3 to TRBJ2-1; 10 nucleotides match TRBD2. Germline V lookup: CDR1 SGHTA, CDR2 FQGTGA. With 1 base clipped from V and 12 bases from J, the junction kept 18 bases outside the gene matches. The CDR3 covers 18 residues. The CDR3 DNA is TGTGCCAGCAGCTTAAGCCCCACTCTAGCGGGGGCCTCGGTCGGGCAGTTCTTC. Amino acid sequence: CASSLSPTLAGASVGQFF.

The CDR3 loop is CASSLASGRNNEQFF. CDR3 DNA sequence: TGCGCCAGCAGCTTGGCTAGCGGGAGAAACAATGAGCAGTTCTTC. The chain recombines TRBV5-1 with TRBJ2-1; 10 bases fit TRBD2. This CDR3 spans 15 amino acids. Looked up from germline, CDR1 is SGHRS and CDR2 is YFSETQ. Unmatched junction bases numbered 2, after V lost 0 bases and J lost 5 bases. The full variable domain, rest sourced from reference TRBV5-1 and TRBJ2-1, is KAGVTQTPRYLIKTRGQQVTLSCSPISGHRSVSWYQQTPGQGLQFLFEYFSETQRNKGNFPGRFSGRQFSNSRSEMNVSTLELGDSALYLCASSLASGRNNEQFFGPGTRLTVL.

The CDR3 bases are TGTGCCAGTAGTGCCAACAGTGCAGGCAACCTGAACACTGAAGCTTTCTTT. Translated: CASSANSAGNLNTEAFF. The genes are TRBV19 and TRBJ1-1, with D unclear. The CDR3 loop spans 17 amino acids. Per the germline V gene, CDR1 is LNHDA and CDR2 is SQIVND (reference sequence). Trimming left V 5 bases short and J 0 bases short, with 19 bases between.

V usage is TRBV5-4 and J usage is TRBJ1-2; perhaps TRBD1 as D (5 bases). V was cut by 0 bases and J by 1 base, with 7 bases left in between. This CDR3 is built from 14 residues. Germline V gives CDR1 SGHNT, CDR2 YYREEE (reference sequence). The CDR3 DNA is TGTGCCAGCAGCTTGGAGCAGGGTAACTATGGCTACACCTTC. It specifies CASSLEQGNYGYTF.

DNA of the CDR3: TGTGCCAGCAGCTTAGGTATGGCTAGCGGGGGCCAGTACCAAGAGACCCAGTACTTC. This translates into CASSLGMASGGQYQETQYF. The rearrangement joins TRBV7-2 to TRBJ2-5; TRBD2 agrees at 10 bases. Germline-derived CDR1 and CDR2 are SGHTA and FQGNSA. V lost 1 base to trimming and J lost 0 bases; unmatched junction nucleotides: 11. The CDR3 is made up of 19 amino acids.

This chain links TRBV7-2 with TRBJ1-4; D is possibly TRBD1 (6 bases). Between the trimmed V and J ends, which lost 3 bases and 7 bases, there was a span of 9 bases. Per the germline V gene, CDR1 is SGHTA and CDR2 is FQGNSA. The CDR3 has 13 residues. Here the CDR3 reads CASSFTGSEKLFF. The CDR3, as DNA: TGTGCCAGCAGCTTTACAGGGAGTGAAAAACTGTTTTTT.

Here the CDR3 DNA reads TGTGCCAGCAGCCCAACCGTTGGGGCCAACGTCCTGACTTTC. Protein: CASSPTVGANVLTF. This sequence joins TRBV11-2 and TRBJ2-6, with D hard to call. The CDR3 runs 14 residues. Trimming left V 5 bases short and J 3 bases short, with 8 bases between. Germline V gives CDR1 SGHAT, CDR2 FQNNGV.